Listed below are T cell receptor beta chains from one sample, sequenced in a study of T cell responses to AZD1222 COVID-19 vaccine. Produced via immunoSEQ multiplex PCR; TCRdb's table is partial and in-frame only. This table holds some 200,000 clones, 90% to 95% found once. The sequenced sample was peripheral blood, obtained 28 days after the second AZD1222 dose. The receptors originated from an adult who received the AZD1222 COVID-19 vaccine. Each CDR3 is given with its conserved first and last residue. The D gene is left open where the match is weak. The size field is filled for only some rows; it gives once, few, many or a size class.

V gene	clone size	D gene	J gene	CDR3 DNA	CDR3 protein
TRBV5-5	few	NA	TRBJ2-1	TGTGCCAGCAGCTTGGGTCCTCCACTAAGCTCCTACAATGAGCAGTTCTTC	CASSLGPPLSSYNEQFF
TRBV27	NA	TRBD2	TRBJ2-7	TGTGCCAGCAAAATTGGTAGCGGGAGAGGGTACGAGCAGTACTTC	CASKIGSGRGYEQYF
TRBV6-5	NA	TRBD1	TRBJ1-4	TGTGCCAGCGGGGGGGGCAGGGGGAATGAAAAACTGTTTTTT	CASGGGRGNEKLFF
TRBV28	NA	TRBD1	TRBJ1-5	TGTGCCAGCAGTCTCTGGACAGGGGCGGGTCAGCCCCAGCATTTT	CASSLWTGAGQPQHF
TRBV19	NA	NA	TRBJ2-5	TGTGCCAGTAGTATAGAGGCAGGACAAGAGACCCAGTACTTC	CASSIEAGQETQYF
TRBV6-5	NA	TRBD1	TRBJ2-7	TGTGCCAGCACCAGGGACAGCCACTACGAGCAGTACTTC	CASTRDSHYEQYF
TRBV27	NA	NA	TRBJ1-1	TGTGCCAGCAGCTCCCTGGTGGGTGTTGCAACTGAAGCTTTCTTT	CASSSLVGVATEAFF
TRBV5-5	NA	NA	TRBJ2-2	TGTGCCAGCAGCTTGGGTCCCAGGGCGAACACCGGGGAGCTGTTTTTT	CASSLGPRANTGELFF
TRBV7-9	NA	NA	TRBJ2-7	TGTGCCAGCAGCTTCGACAGCGTCTACGAGCAGTACTTC	CASSFDSVYEQYF
TRBV5-8	few	NA	TRBJ2-7	TGTGCCAGCAGCCACAGGTTTCTGGCGGACGAGCAGTACTTC	CASSHRFLADEQYF
TRBV2	NA	TRBD2	TRBJ2-3	TGTGCCAGCAGGCAACTAGCGGGAGGCGGGGATACGCAGTATTTT	CASRQLAGGGDTQYF
TRBV5-1	NA	TRBD2	TRBJ2-1	TGCGCCAGCAGCTATGGACGGTCAGCGGGAGTCAATGAGCAGTTCTTC	CASSYGRSAGVNEQFF
TRBV4-1	NA	TRBD2	TRBJ2-1	TGCGCCAGCAGCCCGGGACTAGCGGGATGGAATGAGCAGTTCTTC	CASSPGLAGWNEQFF
TRBV6-6	NA	NA	TRBJ1-2	TGTGCCAGCAGTTACCCAGGGGTCGACTATGGCTACACCTTC	CASSYPGVDYGYTF
TRBV2	NA	NA	TRBJ2-5	TGTGCCAGCAGGACCCGGGACTCGCCATGGGAGACCCAGTACTTC	CASRTRDSPWETQYF
TRBV28	NA	TRBD2	TRBJ2-5	TGTGCCACCACTATAGCGGGGGACGGTGGCCGGGAGACCCAGTACTTC	CATTIAGDGGRETQYF
TRBV9	NA	NA	TRBJ1-6	TGTGCCAGCAGCGTAGATGGCTTGAGGAGCCCCCTCCACTTT	CASSVDGLRSPLHF
TRBV10-2	NA	NA	TRBJ2-7	TGCGCCAGCCTGTCGACCTCCTACGAGCAGTACTTC	CASLSTSYEQYF
TRBV28	NA	NA	TRBJ2-3	TGTGCCAGCAGTTCCAGGGGGGGTAGCGGCACAGATACGCAGTATTTT	CASSSRGGSGTDTQYF
TRBV3-1/TRBV3-2	NA	TRBD2	TRBJ2-1	TGTGCCAGCAGCCAAGGGTCTAGCGGGCCTCTAGCTGAGCAGTTCTTC	CASSQGSSGPLAEQFF
TRBV6-5	few	NA	TRBJ1-1	TGTGCCAGCAGTCCCGGGACCCCTGAAGCTTTCTTT	CASSPGTPEAFF
TRBV11-2	NA	TRBD2	TRBJ2-1	TGTGCCAGCAGCTCGCCAACAACAACTAGCGGAGGCTACAATGAGCAGTTCTTC	CASSSPTTTSGGYNEQFF
TRBV28	NA	NA	TRBJ1-5	TGTGCCAGCAGTTTATTTGGGGTGATGAGCAATCAGCCCCAGCATTTT	CASSLFGVMSNQPQHF
TRBV10-2	NA	NA	TRBJ2-7	TGCGCCAGCAGTGGGCTTTACGAGCAGTACTTC	CASSGLYEQYF
TRBV7-8	NA	TRBD2	TRBJ2-1	TGTGCCAGCAGCCGGGCGGGAGGCTCCTACAATGAGCAGTTCTTC	CASSRAGGSYNEQFF
TRBV27	NA	TRBD1	TRBJ1-1	TGTGCCAGCAGTTTCGGGACAGGGGGAGACACTGAAGCTTTCTTT	CASSFGTGGDTEAFF
TRBV4-1	NA	NA	TRBJ1-2	TGCGCCAGCAGCCAAGCGACCACGAATCAGGATGGCTACACCTTC	CASSQATTNQDGYTF
TRBV9	NA	NA	TRBJ2-7	TGTGCCAGCAGCGCTGGGGGCAGCTCCTACGAGCAGTACTTC	CASSAGGSSYEQYF
TRBV7-9	NA	NA	TRBJ1-4	TGTGCCAGCAGCTTGGGCCGTAATGAAAAACTGTTTTTT	CASSLGRNEKLFF
TRBV5-5	once	NA	TRBJ2-3	TGTGCCAGCAGCTTGGTCCTAGGTTCAGATACGCAGTATTTT	CASSLVLGSDTQYF